This passage covers 21 T cell receptor beta chains from one sample sequenced in a study of CD8 T cells in ankylosing spondylitis. TCRdb itself ran the 5' RACE reads through MiXCR, one entry per CDR3 protein. The profile shows about 66,000 distinct CDR3 sequences, about 6.2% of them singletons. Sequences were obtained from synovial fluid, either unsorted or a sorted T cell fraction (not recorded which). Source of these receptors: a male donor with ankylosing spondylitis.

This clonotype was seen ten or more times. The CDR3: CSVDGGFVGETQYF. The CDR3 bases are TGCAGCGTTGACGGTGGGTTTGTTGGAGAGACCCAGTACTTC. V is TRBV29-1 and J is TRBJ2-5; no reliable D call. This CDR3 is built from 14 residues. Between the trimmed V and J ends, which lost 3 bases and 4 bases, there was a span of 15 bases. Germline V gives CDR1 SQVTM, CDR2 ANQGSEA.

The chain joins TRBV6-5 to TRBJ1-6; tentative D call: TRBD1 (5 bases). CDR3 length: 15 amino acids. The ends were cut back, 0 bases at V and 6 bases at J, with 9 bases in the middle. The V gene's germline CDR1 is MNHEY and CDR2 SVGAGI. The CDR3 spells CASSYSGTGNSPLHF. As DNA, the CDR3 is TGTGCCAGCAGTTACTCCGGGACGGGTAATTCACCCCTCCACTTT.

This clonotype was counted many times. The J gene is TRBJ2-4, the V gene TRBV14; D is unresolved. The V and J ends lost 1 base and 4 bases respectively, with 14 bases between them. Germline CDR1 and CDR2: SGHDN and FVKESK. This CDR3 region has 16 residues. The CDR3 coding sequence is TGTGCCAGCAGCCAAGGGAGTATGTCAGGAAAAAACATTCAGTACTTC. Translated: CASSQGSMSGKNIQYF.

V is TRBV28 and J is TRBJ2-3, with a weak D call TRBD2 (5 bases). V dropped 2 bases and J dropped 2 bases, with 11 bases sitting between them. Germline V gives CDR1 MDHEN, CDR2 SYDVKM. The CDR3 loop spans 15 amino acids. Here the CDR3 reads CASSLRTGITDTQYF. CDR3 sequence (DNA): TGTGCCAGCAGTTTACGGACGGGAATCACAGATACGCAGTATTTT.

Note on this clonotype: Lacking the conserved final phenylalanine or tryptophan, this CDR3 likely reflects a read error. This rearrangement joins TRBV23-1 to TRBJ2-2; the match to TRBD1 covers 8 bases. TRBV23-1 is treated as an ORF (open reading frame) with a function not yet certain. There are 16 residues in the CDR3. V shed 4 bases, J shed 0 bases, and the junction held 4 bases outside the gene matches. In DNA form, the CDR3 reads TGCGCCAGCAGTCTCCGACAGGGGTCGAACACCGGGGAGCTGTTTTCT. Translating gives CASSLRQGSNTGELFS.

This clonotype was recorded at least ten times. The V and J genes are TRBV9 and TRBJ2-5; D might be TRBD1 (6 bases). Per germline, CDR1 SGDLS and CDR2 YYNGEE. The V end was cut by 2 bases, the J end by 3 bases, with 17 bases between. The length of the CDR3 is 16 residues. CDR3 amino acids: CASSVGAIGIEETQYF. The CDR3 DNA reads TGTGCCAGCAGCGTGGGGGCGATAGGCATAGAAGAGACCCAGTACTTC.

This clonotype was picked up many times. The CDR3 DNA follows: TGTGCCAGCGTACTTGGCGGGGAAGGTTGGGGCTACACCTTC. Its protein product is CASVLGGEGWGYTF. The V call is TRBV28, the J call TRBJ1-2, with D unresolved. The length of the CDR3 is 14 residues. V was clipped by 8 bases and J by 8 bases, with 21 bases between them. CDR1 is MDHEN, CDR2 SYDVKM, per germline.

This clonotype has a handful of counts. The rearrangement uses TRBV7-2 and TRBJ2-7; 8 positions agree with TRBD2. There are 14 residues in the CDR3. CDR1 is SGHTA and CDR2 is FQGNSA in the germline V gene. With 6 bases clipped from V and 6 bases from J, the junction kept 10 bases outside the gene matches. CDR3 nucleotides: TGTGCCAGCAGTCCCGGGGGGGGCCCCCTCGAGCAGTACTTC. This sequence encodes CASSPGGGPLEQYF.

This chain uses TRBV27 with TRBJ2-7, with D possibly being TRBD1 (5 bases). Germline CDR1 is MNHEY and CDR2 is SMNVEV (reference sequence). Trimming took off 3 bases at V and 5 bases at J, with 17 bases between the two ends. The CDR3 runs 15 residues. CDR3 sequence (DNA): TGTGCCAGCAGTTTGGGGCCTCCCGAGACGAACGAGCAGTACTTC. This codes for CASSLGPPETNEQYF.

In this sample, this clonotype turned up many times. The rearrangement uses TRBV29-1 and TRBJ1-5; tentatively, D is TRBD1 (5 bases). Germline-derived CDR1 and CDR2 are SQVTM and ANQGSEA. CDR3 size: 12 residues. Between the trimmed V and J ends, which lost 0 bases and 9 bases, there was a span of 9 bases. The CDR3 DNA sequence: TGCAGCGTTGAAGAACAGGACGGGCCCCAGCATTTT. Its protein product is CSVEEQDGPQHF.

In its sample, this clonotype was seen many times. J is TRBJ2-1 and V is TRBV11-2; D may be TRBD2 (6 bases). This CDR3 is built from 18 residues. From germline, CDR1 is SGHAT and CDR2 FQNNGV. Trimming removed 5 bases at V and 1 base at J, with 21 bases between. CDR3 in amino acids: CASSQTFASVQSYNEQFF. In DNA, the CDR3 is TGTGCCAGCAGCCAGACCTTCGCTAGCGTCCAATCCTACAATGAGCAGTTCTTC.

This clonotype was seen many times. The V gene is TRBV7-8, the J gene TRBJ2-7, with 14 nucleotides matching TRBD2. CDR3 length equals 16 residues. Germline lookup yields CDR1 SGHVS and CDR2 FQNEAQ. V trimming: 4 bases; J trimming: 0 bases; junction bases outside the gene matches: 2. The CDR3 protein is CASSSGTSGSSYEQYF. The CDR3 DNA follows: TGTGCCAGCAGCTCCGGGACTAGCGGGAGCTCCTACGAGCAGTACTTC.

This clonotype was found many times. CDR3 nucleotides: TGTGCCAGCAGCGCCGGACAGGTCAGGGGAGATACGCAGTATTTT. Translated: CASSAGQVRGDTQYF. V gene TRBV2 combines with J gene TRBJ2-3; 7 nucleotides agree with TRBD1. This CDR3 is built from 15 residues. The V segment lost 6 bases and the J segment 5 bases; nucleotides outside the gene matches: 11. Germline CDR1 is SNHLY and CDR2 is FYNNEI.

Written as DNA, the CDR3 is TGTGCCAGCAGCGTAGCTGCGGGACCCTCCTACGAGCAGTACTTC. Translation: CASSVAAGPSYEQYF. V is TRBV9 and J is TRBJ2-7; TRBD2 might be the D (6 bases). The CDR3 consists of 15 residues. CDR1 and CDR2 from the germline V gene are SGDLS and YYNGEE. The ends were cut back, 0 bases at V and 0 bases at J, with 10 bases in the middle.

The rearrangement links TRBV3-1 to TRBJ1-2; maybe TRBD1 (6 bases). The germline CDR1 and CDR2 sequences are LGHDT and YNNKEL (reference sequence). Between the trimmed V and J ends, which lost 5 bases and 6 bases, there was a span of 25 bases. The CDR3 consists of 17 residues. The CDR3 nucleotides are TGTGCCAGCAGCTACCGGGACACGCAATCCGATAAGAATGGCTACACCTTC. Its translation: CASSYRDTQSDKNGYTF. Full variable domain (rest looked up from reference TRBV3-1 and TRBJ1-2): DTAVSQTPKYLVTQMGNDKSIKCEQNLGHDTMYWYKQDSKKFLKIMFSYNNKELIINETVPNRFSPKSPDKAHLNLHINSLELGDSAVYFCASSYRDTQSDKNGYTFGSGTRLTVV.

This clonotype was seen a handful of times. The rearrangement joins TRBV25-1 to TRBJ2-1; 8 bases line up with TRBD1. The CDR3 spans 17 residues. Trimming cost V 5 bases and J 6 bases; bases outside gene matches: 15. Germline CDR1 MGHDK, CDR2 SYGVNS. Here the CDR3 reads CASSPPLKDRVVNEQFF. DNA for the CDR3: TGTGCCAGCAGTCCCCCGTTGAAGGACAGGGTGGTCAATGAGCAGTTCTTC.

This clonotype turned up a few times. The chain carries TRBV6-4 and TRBJ2-5, with a possible D match to TRBD1 (6 bases). V shed 5 bases and J shed 3 bases, with 19 bases lying between them. The CDR3 totals 16 residues. Looked up from germline, CDR1 is MRHNA and CDR2 is SNTAGT. The CDR3 reads CASSFIQGPPEETQYF. Here the CDR3 DNA reads TGTGCCAGCAGTTTTATACAGGGTCCTCCAGAAGAGACCCAGTACTTC.

This clonotype was counted at least ten times. This rearrangement joins TRBV20-1 to TRBJ1-5; D gene unclear. V lost 5 bases to trimming and J lost 2 bases, with 10 bases between them. The germline gives CDR1 DFQATT, CDR2 SNEGSKA (reference sequence). This CDR3 has 13 amino acids. The CDR3 sequence: CSAPGLGNQPQHF. DNA for the CDR3: TGCAGTGCTCCGGGGTTAGGCAATCAGCCCCAGCATTTT.

Sample share makes this clonotype medium-sized. This chain uses TRBV28 with TRBJ2-7; D remains unclear. Between the trimmed V and J ends, which lost 5 bases and 3 bases, there was a span of 5 bases. This CDR3 has 11 residues. Germline V gives CDR1 MDHEN, CDR2 SYDVKM. In DNA, the CDR3 is TGTGCCAGCAGTAGGATCTACGAGCAGTACTTC. It codes for CASSRIYEQYF.

This clonotype was observed many times. One end of the junction fails to match germline, which may point to a read error. The gene calls are TRBV11-2 and TRBJ2-1, with D maybe TRBD2 (6 bases). Germline lookup yields CDR1 SGHAT and CDR2 FQNNGV. This CDR3 is built from 15 residues. CDR3 protein: CASTLGSGAYNEQFF. DNA of the CDR3: TGTGCCAGCACCTTAGGGTCGGGAGCCTACAATGAGCAGTTCTTC.

There are many counts of this clonotype. V is TRBV5-1 and J is TRBJ2-7, with 11 nucleotides matching TRBD1. The V gene end was trimmed by 3 bases and the J gene end by 2 bases; junction bases not matched to a gene: 4. Germline CDR1 reads SGHRS; CDR2 reads YFSETQ. This CDR3 has 15 amino acids. This CDR3 reads CASSSRTGGPYEQYF. The CDR3 DNA reads as TGCGCCAGCAGCTCCAGGACAGGGGGCCCCTACGAGCAGTACTTC.